This TCR beta chain was captured in a study of T-cell memory formation after mild COVID-19. The overall study: The TCR clusters were mostly specific to one donor.

TCRdb called the 5' RACE reads again in MiXCR, with one record for every CDR3 protein. This sample has about 250,000 distinct CDR3 sequences, with 15% found just once. Overall study findings and caveats: Among contracting clones, CD4+ were mainly CM/EM and CD8+ enriched in EMRA. Second-wave clones reaching peak frequency on day 37 lacked confirmed SARS-CoV-2 specificity. Clones contracting day 15 to 85 were balanced CD4/CD8; later expanders leaned CD4+.

This clonotype has more than one count but fewer than ten. Its antigen is not identified. This clonotype originated in an adult woman who had mild COVID-19 (a few samples of this study predate the infection). Cell type and time point are not known. Sequenced input: PBMCs or a T cell subset sorted from them (not recorded which).

In nucleotides, the CDR3 is TGTGCCAGCAGCTTAGGAAGACTGGGGCACGCAGATACGCAGTATTTT. It encodes CASSLGRLGHADTQYF. The chain has TRBV7-2 and TRBJ2-3, with TRBD1 as a possible D gene (5 bases). V was shortened by 1 base and J by 4 bases, with 15 bases between the two germline ends. Germline values: CDR1 SGHTA, CDR2 FQGNSA. This CDR3 has 16 residues.